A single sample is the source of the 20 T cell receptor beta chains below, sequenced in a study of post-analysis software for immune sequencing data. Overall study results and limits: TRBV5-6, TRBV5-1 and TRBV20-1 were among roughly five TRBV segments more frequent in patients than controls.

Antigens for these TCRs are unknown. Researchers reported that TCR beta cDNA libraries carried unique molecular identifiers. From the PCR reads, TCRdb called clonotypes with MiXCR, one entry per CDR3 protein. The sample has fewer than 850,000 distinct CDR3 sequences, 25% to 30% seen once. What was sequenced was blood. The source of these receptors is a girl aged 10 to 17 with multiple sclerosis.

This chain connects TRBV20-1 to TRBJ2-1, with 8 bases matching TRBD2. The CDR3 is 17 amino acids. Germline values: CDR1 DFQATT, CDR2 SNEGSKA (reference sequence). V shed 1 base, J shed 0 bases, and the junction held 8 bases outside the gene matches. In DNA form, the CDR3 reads TGCAGTGCTAGAGGGTTCGGGACTAGGGGCTCCTACAATGAGCAGTTCTTC. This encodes CSARGFGTRGSYNEQFF.

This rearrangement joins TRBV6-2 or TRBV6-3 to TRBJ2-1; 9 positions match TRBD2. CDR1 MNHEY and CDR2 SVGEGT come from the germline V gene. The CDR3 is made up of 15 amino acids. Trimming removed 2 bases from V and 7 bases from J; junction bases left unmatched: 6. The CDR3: CASSYRASGINEQFF. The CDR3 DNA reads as TGTGCCAGCAGTTACCGGGCTAGCGGGATAAATGAGCAGTTCTTC.

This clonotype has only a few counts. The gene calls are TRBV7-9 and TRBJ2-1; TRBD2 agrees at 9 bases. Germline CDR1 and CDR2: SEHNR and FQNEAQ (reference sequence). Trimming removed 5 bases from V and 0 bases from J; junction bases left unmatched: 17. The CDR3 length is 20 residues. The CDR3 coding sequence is TGTGCCAGCAGCCCAATGTTCAGAATTAGCGGGAGCAGCTCCTACAATGAGCAGTTCTTC. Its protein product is CASSPMFRISGSSSYNEQFF.

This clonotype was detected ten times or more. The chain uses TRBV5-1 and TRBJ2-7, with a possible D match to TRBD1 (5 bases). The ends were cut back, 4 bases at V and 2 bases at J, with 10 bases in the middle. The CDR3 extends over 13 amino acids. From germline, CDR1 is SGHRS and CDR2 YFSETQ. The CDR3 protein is CASSEDIPYEQYF. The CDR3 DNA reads TGCGCCAGCAGCGAGGACATCCCCTACGAGCAGTACTTC.

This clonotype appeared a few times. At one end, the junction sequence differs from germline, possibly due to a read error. CDR3 bases: TGTGCCAGCAGAGGTAGATCTCACACCGAAGCTTTCTTT. Protein product: CASRGRSHTEAFF. The chain recombines TRBV6-1 with TRBJ1-1; no firm D call. The V gene's germline CDR1 is MNHNS and CDR2 SASEGT. CDR3 length: 13 residues.

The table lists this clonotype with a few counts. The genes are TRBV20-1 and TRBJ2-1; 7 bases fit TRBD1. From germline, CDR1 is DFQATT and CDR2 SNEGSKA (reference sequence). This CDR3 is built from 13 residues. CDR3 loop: CRADRASYNEQFF. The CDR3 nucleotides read TGCAGAGCCGACAGGGCCTCCTACAATGAGCAGTTCTTC.

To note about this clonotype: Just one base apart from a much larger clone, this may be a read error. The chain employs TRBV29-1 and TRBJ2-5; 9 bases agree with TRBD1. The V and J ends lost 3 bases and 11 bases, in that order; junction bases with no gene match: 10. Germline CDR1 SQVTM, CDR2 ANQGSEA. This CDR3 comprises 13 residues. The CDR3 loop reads CSVDGTGPYKQYF. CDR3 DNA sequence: TGCAGCGTTGACGGGACAGGGCCCTACAAGCAGTACTTC.

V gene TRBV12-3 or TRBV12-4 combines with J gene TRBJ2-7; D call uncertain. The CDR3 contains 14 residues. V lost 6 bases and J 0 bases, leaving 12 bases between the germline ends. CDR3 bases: TGTGCCAGCAGCCCAAGTCCTAACTCCTACGAGCAGTACTTC. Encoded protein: CASSPSPNSYEQYF.

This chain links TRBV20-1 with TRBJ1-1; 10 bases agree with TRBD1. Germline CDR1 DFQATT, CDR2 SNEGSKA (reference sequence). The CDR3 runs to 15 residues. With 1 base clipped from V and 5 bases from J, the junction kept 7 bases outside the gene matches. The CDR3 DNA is TGCAGTGCTAGAGCAGGACAGGGGGTGAGGACTGAAGCTTTCTTT. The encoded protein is CSARAGQGVRTEAFF.

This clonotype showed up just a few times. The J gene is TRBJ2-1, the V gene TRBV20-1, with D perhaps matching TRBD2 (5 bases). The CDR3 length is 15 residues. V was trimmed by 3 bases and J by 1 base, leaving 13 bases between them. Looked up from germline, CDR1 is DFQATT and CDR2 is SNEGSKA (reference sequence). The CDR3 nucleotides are TGCAGTGCTAGTGAAGCGGTGATATCCTACAATGAGCAGTTCTTC. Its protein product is CSASEAVISYNEQFF.

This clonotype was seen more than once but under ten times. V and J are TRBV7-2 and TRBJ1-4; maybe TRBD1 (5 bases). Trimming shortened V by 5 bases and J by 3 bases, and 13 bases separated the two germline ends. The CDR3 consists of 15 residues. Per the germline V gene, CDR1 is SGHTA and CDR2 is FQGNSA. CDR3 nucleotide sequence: TGTGCCAGCAGCGAGAAAACAGGATCTAATGAAAAACTGTTTTTT. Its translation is CASSEKTGSNEKLFF.

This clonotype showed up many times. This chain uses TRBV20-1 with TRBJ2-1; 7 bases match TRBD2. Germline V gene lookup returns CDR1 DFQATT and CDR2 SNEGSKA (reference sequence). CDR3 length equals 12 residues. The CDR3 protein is CSAGTNYNEQFF. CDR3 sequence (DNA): TGCAGCGCCGGGACTAACTACAATGAGCAGTTCTTC.

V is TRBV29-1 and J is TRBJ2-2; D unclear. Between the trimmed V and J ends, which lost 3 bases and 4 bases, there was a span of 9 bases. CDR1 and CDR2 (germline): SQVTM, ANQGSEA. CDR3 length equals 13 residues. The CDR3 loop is CSVDAAFTGELFF. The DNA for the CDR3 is TGCAGCGTTGATGCGGCATTCACCGGGGAGCTGTTTTTT.

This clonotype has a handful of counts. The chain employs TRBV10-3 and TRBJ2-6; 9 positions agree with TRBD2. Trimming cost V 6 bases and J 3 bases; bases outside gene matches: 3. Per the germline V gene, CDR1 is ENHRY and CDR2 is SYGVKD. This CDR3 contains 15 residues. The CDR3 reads CAIRGTSFGANVLTF. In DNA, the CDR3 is TGTGCCATCAGGGGGACTAGCTTTGGGGCCAACGTCCTGACTTTC.

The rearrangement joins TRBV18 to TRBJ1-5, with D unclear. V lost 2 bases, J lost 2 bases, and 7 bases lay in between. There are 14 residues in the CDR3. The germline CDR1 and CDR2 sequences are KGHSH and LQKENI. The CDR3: CASSPGFGNQPQHF. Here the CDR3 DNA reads TGTGCCAGCTCACCAGGGTTCGGCAATCAGCCCCAGCATTTT.

The chain's CDR3 is CASSQERPNQPQHF. The CDR3 DNA reads as TGCGCCAGCAGCCAAGAGAGACCTAATCAGCCCCAGCATTTT. V is TRBV4-3 and J is TRBJ1-5; D not certain. Trimming took off 0 bases at V and 4 bases at J, with 7 bases between the two ends. Germline lookup yields CDR1 LGHNA and CDR2 YSLEER. The CDR3 runs 14 residues.

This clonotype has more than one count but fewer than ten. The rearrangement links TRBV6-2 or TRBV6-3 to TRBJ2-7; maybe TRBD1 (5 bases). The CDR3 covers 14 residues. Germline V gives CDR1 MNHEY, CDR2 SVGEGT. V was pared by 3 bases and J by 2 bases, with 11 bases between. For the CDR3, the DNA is TGTGCCAGCAGTTATTTCAGGGCCCCCTACGAGCAGTACTTC. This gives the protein CASSYFRAPYEQYF.

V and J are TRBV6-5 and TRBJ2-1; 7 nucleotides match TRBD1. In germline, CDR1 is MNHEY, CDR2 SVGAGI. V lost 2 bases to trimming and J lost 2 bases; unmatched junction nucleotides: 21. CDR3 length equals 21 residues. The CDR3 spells CASSYGYSRQGVIIAYNEQFF. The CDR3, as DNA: TGTGCCAGCAGTTACGGGTATAGTCGACAGGGAGTAATTATAGCCTACAATGAGCAGTTCTTC.

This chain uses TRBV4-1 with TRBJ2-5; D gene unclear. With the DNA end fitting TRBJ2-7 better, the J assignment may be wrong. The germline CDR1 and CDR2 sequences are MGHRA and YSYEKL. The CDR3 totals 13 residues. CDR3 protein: CASSQDQSREQYF. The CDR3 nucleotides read TGCGCCAGCAGCCAAGACCAGTCGCGCGAGCAGTACTTC.

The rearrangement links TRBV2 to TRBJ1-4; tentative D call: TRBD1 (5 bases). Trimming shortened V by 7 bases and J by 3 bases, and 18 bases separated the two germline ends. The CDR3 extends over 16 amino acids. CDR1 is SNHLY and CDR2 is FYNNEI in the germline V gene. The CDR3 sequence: CASILSQMGANEKLFF. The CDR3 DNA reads TGTGCCAGCATCTTAAGCCAAATGGGGGCTAATGAAAAACTGTTTTTT.